This T cell receptor beta chain originates from a study of T cells in Graves' hyperthyroidism and ophthalmopathy. Germline V gene data show CDR1 as GTSNPN and CDR2 as SVGIG (reference sequence). V lost 3 bases and J lost 4, with 12 bases in between. This CDR3 contains 13 residues. Amplification targeted TCR beta CDR3 regions from RNA transcripts. RT-PCR in the first round (using the HTBI primer set) targeted the TCR CDR3. TCRdb processed the multiplex PCR reads anew with MiXCR; each CDR3 protein has one entry. Here the sample spans about 760,000 distinct CDR3 sequences, approximately 40% being singletons.

The genes are TRBV30 and TRBJ1-1, with a possible D match to TRBD1 (5 bases). The sample comprised blood. The clonotype was recovered from a woman in her thirties or forties with Graves' hyperthyroidism. For the CDR3, the DNA is TGTGCCTGGAGCTTTGGGGGAAGCACTGAAGCTTTCTTT. Translating it yields CAWSFGGSTEAFF.